These T cell receptor beta chains were read from a single sample in a study of blood T cell repertoires in COVID-19. TCRdb keeps only in-frame clones here, not all; method: immunoSEQ multiplex PCR. Counted here are 200,000 or so clones, approximately 90% occurring once; the ten biggest clones make up 15% to 20%. The sequencing input was peripheral blood. These receptors all stem from a man in his fifties or sixties with COVID-19, enrolled during active disease. Each CDR3 is given with its conserved first and last residue. The D gene is left open where the match is weak. The listing skips clone size in some rows; elsewhere it reads once, few, many or a size class.

v_call	d_call	clone_size	j_call	cdr3_aa	cdr3_nt
TRBV5-3	NA	NA	TRBJ1-1	CARSLAGAASAFF	TGTGCCAGAAGCTTGGCAGGGGCTGCGTCAGCTTTCTTT
TRBV2	NA	NA	TRBJ2-7	CASWGVYEQYF	TGTGCCAGCTGGGGGGTCTACGAGCAGTACTTC
TRBV4-3	NA	NA	TRBJ2-2	CASSPHSVGGNTGELFF	TGCGCCAGCAGCCCACACTCGGTGGGAGGGAACACCGGGGAGCTGTTTTTT
TRBV6-5	NA	NA	TRBJ1-2	CASSYYLGQEDYGYTF	TGTGCCAGCAGTTACTATCTGGGACAAGAGGACTATGGCTACACCTTC
TRBV13	TRBD1	NA	TRBJ1-2	CASSRTGDYGYTF	TGTGCCAGCAGCAGAACAGGGGACTATGGCTACACCTTC
TRBV5-5	TRBD1	NA	TRBJ2-7	CASSTGQGRAYEQYF	TGTGCCAGCAGCACCGGACAGGGGAGGGCCTACGAGCAGTACTTC
TRBV5-1	TRBD1	NA	TRBJ1-3	CASSGGQAEDTIYF	TGCGCCAGCAGCGGGGGACAGGCGGAGGACACCATATATTTT
TRBV7-7	TRBD2	NA	TRBJ2-2	CASSRDSGRANTGELFF	TGTGCTAGCAGCAGAGATAGCGGGAGGGCGAACACCGGGGAGCTGTTTTTT
TRBV6-1	NA	once	TRBJ2-7	CASSETPSSYEQYF	TGTGCCAGCAGTGAAACCCCTAGCTCCTACGAGCAGTACTTC
TRBV5-5	NA	once	TRBJ1-1	CASSSYNPGAEAFF	TGTGCCAGCAGCTCCTACAACCCGGGGGCTGAAGCTTTCTTT
TRBV7-2	TRBD2	NA	TRBJ2-3	CASSLTSGAPDTQYF	TGTGCCAGCAGCTTGACTAGCGGGGCCCCAGATACGCAGTATTTT
TRBV3-1/TRBV3-2	NA	NA	TRBJ2-5	CASSQVGSKEAQYF	TGTGCCAGCAGCCAAGTGGGGAGTAAAGAGGCCCAGTACTTC
TRBV7-9	NA	NA	TRBJ2-3	CASSPSPSGARTDTQYF	TGTGCCAGCAGCCCCTCCCCTTCAGGGGCGCGAACAGATACGCAGTATTTT
TRBV24-1	TRBD2	once	TRBJ2-3	CATSDFSASGTDTQYF	TGTGCCACCAGTGATTTTTCGGCTAGCGGAACAGATACGCAGTATTTT
TRBV11-3	TRBD1	NA	TRBJ1-2	CASSKQGAITF	TGTGCCAGCAGCAAACAGGGGGCTATCACCTTC
TRBV5-1	NA	once	TRBJ1-6	CASSGGNDNSPLHF	TGCGCCAGCAGCGGCGGAAACGATAATTCACCCCTCCACTTT
TRBV7-9	NA	NA	TRBJ1-6	CASSLGAINSPLHF	TGTGCCAGCAGCTTAGGGGCAATTAATTCACCCCTCCACTTT
TRBV6-2/TRBV6-3	TRBD1	NA	TRBJ2-1	CASSSTGTGLFF	TGTGCCAGCAGTTCCACCGGGACAGGGCTGTTCTTC
TRBV11-1	NA	NA	TRBJ2-7	CASSPTQGGYEQYF	TGTGCCAGCAGCCCAACGCAGGGAGGCTACGAGCAGTACTTC
TRBV30	TRBD2	NA	TRBJ2-3	CAWSSGGSGTSPQYF	TGTGCCTGGAGTTCCGGGGGTAGCGGGACAAGTCCGCAGTATTTT
TRBV30	NA	NA	TRBJ2-3	CAWSVAGDTQYF	TGTGCCTGGAGTGTAGCAGGAGATACGCAGTATTTT
TRBV5-1	TRBD1	NA	TRBJ2-2	CASSLPTGRNTGELFF	TGCGCCAGCAGCTTGCCGACAGGGCGGAACACCGGGGAGCTGTTTTTT
TRBV18	NA	NA	TRBJ1-5	CASSVRQSNQPQHF	TGTGCCAGCTCAGTTAGACAGTCCAATCAGCCCCAGCATTTT
TRBV2	NA	few	TRBJ1-4	CASTQEGRENEKLFF	TGTGCCAGCACCCAAGAGGGAAGGGAGAACGAAAAACTGTTTTTT
TRBV10-1	TRBD2	once	TRBJ2-1	CASSDPGAGGVNEQFF	TGCGCCAGCAGTGACCCGGGGGCGGGAGGGGTCAATGAGCAGTTCTTC
TRBV9	NA	NA	TRBJ1-3	CASSVTTGPTIYF	TGTGCCAGCAGCGTAACCACAGGACCCACCATATATTTT
TRBV5-8	NA	NA	TRBJ1-5	CASSATNNQPQHF	TGTGCCAGCAGCGCGACAAACAATCAGCCCCAGCATTTT
TRBV6-1	NA	NA	TRBJ1-1	CASSELTEAFF	TGTGCCAGCAGTGAACTTACTGAAGCTTTCTTT
TRBV6-6	NA	NA	TRBJ2-7	CASRMDGSSYEQYF	TGTGCCAGCAGAATGGACGGGAGCTCCTACGAGCAGTACTTC
TRBV19	NA	few	TRBJ1-1	CASSIGRATEAFF	TGTGCCAGTAGTATAGGTCGAGCTACTGAAGCTTTCTTT
TRBV19	TRBD1	NA	TRBJ2-1	CASSILSNQGAGEQFF	TGTGCCAGTAGTATACTATCGAATCAGGGGGCCGGTGAGCAGTTCTTC
TRBV28	NA	few	TRBJ2-7	CASTPSSNRELRHF	TGTGCCAGCACCCCCTCATCCAACAGGGAGCTTCGGCACTTC
TRBV4-3	NA	NA	TRBJ1-2	CASSQTFEGVGGYTF	TGCGCCAGCAGCCAAACATTCGAGGGGGTCGGTGGCTACACCTTC
TRBV3-1/TRBV3-2	NA	NA	TRBJ2-7	CASSQAGVYEQYF	TGTGCCAGCAGCCAAGCGGGAGTTTACGAGCAGTACTTC
TRBV27	TRBD1	NA	TRBJ2-4	CASSYTGTGGNIQYF	TGTGCCAGCAGTTACACCGGGACAGGGGGAAACATTCAGTACTTC
TRBV11-2	NA	NA	TRBJ1-3	CASRLTSASGNTIYF	TGTGCCAGCAGACTCACTTCCGCTTCTGGAAACACCATATATTTT
TRBV15	NA	once	TRBJ2-7	CATSSEQGIEEQYF	TGTGCCACCAGCAGTGAACAGGGTATAGAGGAGCAGTACTTC
TRBV24-1	NA	NA	TRBJ1-2	CATSDPDKYYTF	TGTGCCACCAGTGACCCGGACAAATACTACACCTTC
TRBV7-9	TRBD2	NA	TRBJ2-5	CASSSTGLVRETQYF	TGTGCCAGCAGCTCCACGGGACTAGTGCGTGAGACCCAGTACTTC
TRBV27	NA	NA	TRBJ2-2	CASSFVSQANTGELFF	TGTGCCAGCAGTTTCGTCTCACAGGCGAACACCGGGGAGCTGTTTTTT
TRBV7-9	TRBD2	NA	TRBJ2-5	CASSPGLAGGIETQYF	TGTGCCAGCAGCCCAGGACTAGCGGGAGGAATAGAGACCCAGTACTTC
TRBV6-6	TRBD2	once	TRBJ2-7	CASSRREVASYEQYF	TGTGCCAGCAGCCGCCGGGAGGTGGCCTCCTACGAGCAGTACTTC
TRBV18	TRBD1	NA	TRBJ1-1	CASFTTGTGATEAFF	TGTGCCAGCTTCACCACGGGGACAGGGGCCACTGAAGCTTTCTTT
TRBV5-6	NA	NA	TRBJ2-7	CASSQTLGAEQYF	TGTGCCAGCAGCCAAACGTTGGGGGCCGAGCAGTACTTC
TRBV27	NA	NA	TRBJ1-2	CASSSNPDRNGYTF	TGTGCCAGCAGTTCTAATCCGGACAGAAATGGCTACACCTTC